Below, 9 T cell receptor beta chains from the same sample are listed, as sequenced in a study of T cell responses to AZD1222 COVID-19 vaccine. Clones were sequenced by immunoSEQ multiplex PCR, and TCRdb holds only the in-frame ones, with some missing. The sample records hundreds of thousands of clones, under 95% being singletons. This specimen consisted of peripheral blood, obtained on day 0 of MenACWY control vaccination. The source of these receptors is an adult in good health.

The chain is built from TRBV5-3 and TRBJ1-1, with 9 nucleotides matching TRBD1. TRBV5-3 is labeled an ORF, and its function is uncertain. Trimming removed 4 bases from V and 6 bases from J; junction bases left unmatched: 7. CDR3 length equals 14 residues. The CDR3 coding sequence is TGTGCCAGAAGCGGAAGGACAGGGGACGCTGAAGCTTTCTTT. It translates to CARSGRTGDAEAFF.

The J gene is TRBJ1-2, the V gene TRBV27, with D possibly TRBD1 on 6 matching bases. Trimming removed 0 bases from V and 4 bases from J, with 12 bases in between. This CDR3 region has 15 residues. Germline V CDR1 and CDR2: MNHEY, SMNVEV (reference sequence). Here the CDR3 reads CASSLSTGQSYGYTF. DNA of the CDR3: TGTGCCAGCAGTTTATCGACAGGCCAGAGCTATGGCTACACCTTC.

This clone was counted once. The chain is built from TRBV18 and TRBJ1-4; no definite D call. Germline-derived CDR1 and CDR2 are KGHSH and LQKENI. This CDR3 comprises 15 residues. V was cut by 2 bases and J by 8 bases, with 15 bases left in between. The CDR3 DNA follows: TGTGCCAGCTCACCAACCCCGGGTTCCCCCGAAAAACTGTTTTTT. Protein: CASSPTPGSPEKLFF. Together with reference TRBV18 and TRBJ1-4, the CDR3 gives the full variable domain: NAGVMQNPRHLVRRRGQEARLRCSPMKGHSHVYWYRQLPEEGLKFMVYLQKENIIDESGMPKERFSAEFPKEGPSILRIQQVVRGDSAAYFCASSPTPGSPEKLFFGSGTQLSVL.

This clone appeared a few times. This rearrangement joins TRBV3-1 (or the pseudogene TRBV3-2) to TRBJ1-4, with D hard to call. The CDR3 length is 16 residues. V dropped 4 bases and J dropped 8 bases, with 20 bases sitting between them. Per germline, CDR1 LGHDT and CDR2 YNNKEL (reference sequence). CDR3 DNA sequence: TGTGCCAGCAGCCCACTATCCGGCGAGCGATGGGAAAAACTGTTTTTT. This sequence encodes CASSPLSGERWEKLFF.

This rearrangement joins TRBV2 to TRBJ1-4; the D gene is possibly TRBD1 (6 bases). V lost 6 bases to trimming and J lost 3 bases, with 26 bases between them. The CDR3 consists of 19 residues. Germline V CDR1 and CDR2: SNHLY, FYNNEI. CDR3 region: CASRTRTDPTISANEKLFF. The CDR3 coding sequence is TGTGCCAGCAGGACCCGGACAGACCCCACAATATCAGCTAATGAAAAACTGTTTTTT.

The chain employs TRBV19 and TRBJ2-5; 13 nucleotides agree with TRBD2. The CDR3 has 16 amino acids. Germline CDR1 reads LNHDA; CDR2 reads SQIVND (reference sequence). The V gene end was trimmed by 9 bases and the J gene end by 1 base; junction bases not matched to a gene: 8. CDR3 loop: CASSPGLAGTQETQYF. The CDR3 DNA reads TGTGCCAGCAGCCCGGGACTAGCGGGAACCCAAGAGACCCAGTACTTC.

The chain is built from TRBV30 and TRBJ1-1; no definite D call. Deletions cut 0 bases from V and 1 base from J, with 9 bases between. The CDR3 is 14 amino acids. CDR1 and CDR2 from the germline V gene are GTSNPN and SVGIG (reference sequence). The CDR3 sequence: CAWSVAAANTEAFF. CDR3 nucleotides: TGTGCCTGGAGTGTTGCTGCGGCGAACACTGAAGCTTTCTTT.

This clone has only one observation. Within the sample, other DNA sequences also encode this same CDR3. The chain carries TRBV5-1 and TRBJ2-3, with 7 positions matching TRBD1. This CDR3 is built from 14 residues. V was clipped by 3 bases and J by 1 base; unmatched bases: 2. Looked up from germline, CDR1 is SGHRS and CDR2 is YFSETQ. DNA of the CDR3: TGCGCCAGCAGCTCCGGACAGGGCACAGATACGCAGTATTTT. This gives the protein CASSSGQGTDTQYF.

J is TRBJ2-3 and V is TRBV19; D remains ambiguous. CDR1 is LNHDA and CDR2 is SQIVND in the germline V gene (reference sequence). This CDR3 is 15 amino acids long. V lost 5 bases, J lost 3 bases, and 15 bases lay in between. For the CDR3, the DNA is TGTGCCAGTAGTTCTTGGGGATTTCAAACAGATACGCAGTATTTT. Translation gives CASSSWGFQTDTQYF.